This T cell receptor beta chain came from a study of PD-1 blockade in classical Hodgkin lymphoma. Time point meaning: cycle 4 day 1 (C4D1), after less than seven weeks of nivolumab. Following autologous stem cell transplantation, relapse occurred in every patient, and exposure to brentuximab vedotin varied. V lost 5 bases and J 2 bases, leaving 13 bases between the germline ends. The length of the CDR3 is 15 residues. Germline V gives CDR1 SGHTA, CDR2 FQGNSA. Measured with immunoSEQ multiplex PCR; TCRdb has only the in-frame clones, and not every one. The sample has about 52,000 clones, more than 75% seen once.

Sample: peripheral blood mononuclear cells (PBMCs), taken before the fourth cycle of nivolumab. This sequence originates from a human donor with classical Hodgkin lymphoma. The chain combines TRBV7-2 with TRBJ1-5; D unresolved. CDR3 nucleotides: TGTGCCAGCAGCCCGGCTCTGCGGGGCAATCAGCCCCAGCATTTT. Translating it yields CASSPALRGNQPQHF.